The TCR beta chain under discussion was sequenced for a study of blood T cells in healthy people across ages. This clonotype occurred a few times. What it binds is not known. Alongside a J-beta primer mix, a sample-barcoded 5' primer served in a second PCR lasting about 7 to 12 cycles. The authors tagged each cDNA molecule using a template-switch adaptor with 12 random nucleotides. Via MiXCR, TCRdb re-called the 5' RACE reads, giving one row per CDR3 protein. This table has over a million distinct CDR3 sequences, 35% to 45% appearing once. This CDR3 region has 14 residues. V lost 3 bases to trimming and J lost 3 bases; unmatched junction nucleotides: 4. CDR1 SQVTM and CDR2 ANQGSEA come from the germline V gene. General study findings and limits: Shifts in expanded clonotypes may have been confounded by donor CMV status, which was unknown.

Every sample yielded at least 6.5 million isolated PBMCs. Sequenced: blood. The chain combines TRBV29-1 with TRBJ2-1; 8 positions match TRBD1. This TCR came from a woman between 18 and 30 years old in good health. The CDR3 sequence is CSVDAGGVYNEQFF. The DNA of the CDR3 is TGCAGCGTTGATGCAGGGGGCGTCTACAATGAGCAGTTCTTC.